The clone carrying this T cell receptor beta chain showed up just a few times. Its antigen is unidentified. Per germline, CDR1 SEHNR and CDR2 FQNEAQ (reference sequence). This CDR3 is 16 amino acids long. V lost 1 base, J lost 4 bases, and 15 bases lay in between. CD45RO/CCR7/CD25/CD127/CD95/CD27 separated CD4+ naive, central memory, regulatory and stem cell-like memory cells by sorting. The data derive from a study of beta chain features in type 1 diabetes. What was sequenced were expressed TCRB transcripts, since all of the isolated RNA had been reverse transcribed. An average of about 3.5 million reads was obtained for naive, central memory and regulatory T cell samples. TCRdb keeps only in-frame clones here, not all; method: immunoSEQ multiplex PCR. The sample holds approximately 250,000 clones, roughly a tenth seen once. Study outcomes and limitations: Shortening of TCRB CDR3s, moderate but significant, appeared in all four CD4+ subsets of Type 1 diabetes patients.

The source material was naive CD4+ T cells from blood. The receptor's source is a man younger than 45 with type 1 diabetes. V is TRBV7-9 and J is TRBJ2-3; D is possibly TRBD2 (5 bases). The CDR3 protein is CASSLGALVGADTQYF. The CDR3 nucleotides are TGTGCCAGCAGCTTAGGTGCACTAGTGGGTGCAGATACGCAGTATTTT.